Listed below are T cell receptor beta chains from one sample, sequenced in a study of T-cell reconstitution after alpha-beta-depleted transplantation in children. TCRdb passed the PCR reads through MiXCR, listing each CDR3 protein once. The sample contains some 300,000 distinct CDR3 sequences, over 7% of which appear only once. The source material was peripheral blood, sampled 360 days after TCRalphabeta/CD19-depleted stem cell transplant. The receptors were sampled from a female patient between 2 and 10 years old who had a stem cell transplant for Fanconi anemia, so the T cells may come from the graft donor. Each CDR3 is given with its conserved first and last residue. A D gene is named only where the DNA matches it firmly. The size entry is marked missing in some rows and otherwise reads once, few, many or a size class.

J,size,length,D,V,CDR3,DNA
TRBJ2-3,-,14,TRBD2,TRBV28,CASIAGTGTDTQYF,TGTGCCAGCATAGCGGGGACGGGGACAGATACGCAGTATTTT
TRBJ1-1,-,15,-,TRBV27,CASSLSGGEGTEAFF,TGTGCCAGCAGTTTATCGGGGGGCGAGGGCACTGAAGCTTTCTTT
TRBJ2-2,many,12,-,TRBV6-5,CASSYEGGELFF,TGTGCCAGCAGTTACGAAGGCGGGGAGCTGTTTTTT
TRBJ2-1,many,12,TRBD1,TRBV29-1,CSAGTAYNEQFF,TGCAGCGCTGGGACAGCCTACAATGAGCAGTTCTTC
TRBJ1-2,many,13,-,TRBV27,CASRLSGDYGYTF,TGTGCCAGCCGGCTTTCAGGGGACTATGGCTACACCTTC
TRBJ2-2,many,14,-,TRBV4-2,CASSYGDSSGELFF,TGTGCCAGCAGCTACGGCGACTCTAGCGGGGAGCTGTTTTTT
TRBJ1-5,-,13,-,TRBV7-9,CASSSESNQPQHF,TGTGCCAGCAGCTCAGAAAGCAATCAGCCCCAGCATTTT
TRBJ2-2,many,15,TRBD1,TRBV5-1,CASTAQGAYTGELFF,TGCGCCAGCACTGCACAGGGGGCGTACACCGGGGAGCTGTTTTTT
TRBJ2-5,many,15,TRBD2,TRBV7-2,CASTRLAGGQETQYF,TGTGCCAGCACCAGACTAGCGGGAGGGCAAGAGACCCAGTACTTC
TRBJ2-2,many,14,-,TRBV5-1,CASRLGWNTGELFF,TGCGCCAGCAGGCTGGGGTGGAACACCGGGGAGCTGTTTTTT
TRBJ1-1,many,17,-,TRBV6-5,CASSWDPYIGANTEAFF,TGTGCCAGCAGTTGGGACCCCTACATAGGGGCTAACACTGAAGCTTTCTTT
TRBJ1-1,many,14,-,TRBV24-1,CATSAPTPAAEAFF,TGTGCCACCAGTGCCCCGACCCCGGCGGCTGAAGCTTTCTTT
TRBJ2-1,many,15,TRBD1,TRBV7-7,CASSPDRGSYNEQFF,TGTGCTAGCAGCCCAGACAGGGGATCCTACAATGAGCAGTTCTTC
TRBJ2-1,many,15,-,TRBV7-8,CASSLQRISYNEQFF,TGTGCCAGCAGCCTCCAGCGGATCTCCTACAATGAGCAGTTCTTC
TRBJ1-6,-,19,TRBD1,TRBV18,CASSPRGQGSSSYNSPLHF,TGTGCCAGCTCACCACGGGGACAGGGGTCGAGCTCCTATAATTCACCCCTCCACTTT
TRBJ2-7,-,14,-,TRBV6-2/TRBV6-3,CASTPGGPPHEQYF,TGTGCCAGCACCCCTGGCGGGCCGCCCCACGAGCAGTACTTC
TRBJ2-2,few,15,-,TRBV7-9,CASSPPGKITGELFF,TGTGCCAGCAGCCCCCCAGGGAAAATCACCGGGGAGCTGTTTTTT
TRBJ2-2,few,17,TRBD2,TRBV2,CASSEEGGGVGVGELFF,TGTGCCAGCAGTGAAGAGGGCGGGGGAGTCGGTGTCGGGGAGCTGTTTTTT
TRBJ1-4,-,14,-,TRBV6-5,CASSYSKGVAKWVF,TGTGCCAGCAGTTACTCGAAGGGAGTTGCGAAGTGGGTTTTT
TRBJ2-7,few,14,TRBD1,TRBV7-2,CASSSGQGPLEQYF,TGTGCCAGCAGCTCAGGACAGGGACCGCTGGAGCAGTACTTC
TRBJ1-1,few,13,-,TRBV2,CASRTDSYTEAFF,TGTGCCAGCAGAACAGACAGTTACACTGAAGCTTTCTTT
TRBJ2-5,many,14,-,TRBV9,CASSPNRAVETQYF,TGTGCCAGCAGCCCTAACAGGGCGGTTGAGACCCAGTACTTC